The 9 T cell receptor beta chains reported below all come from one sample, sequenced in a study of blood T cell repertoires in COVID-19. Only in-frame clones appear in the TCRdb table, and some are missing; sequencing was by immunoSEQ multiplex PCR. The table has more than 250,000 clones, 86% seen once. Sequencing was done on a sample of peripheral blood. These receptors came from a man between 18 and 35 years old with active or convalescent COVID-19.

CDR3 region: CASSQVGGGEFNEQFF. The CDR3, as DNA: TGTGCCAGCAGCCAAGTAGGCGGGGGCGAGTTCAATGAGCAGTTCTTC. The rearrangement uses TRBV4-2 and TRBJ2-1; possible D gene TRBD2, 7 bases. The V gene lost 1 base and the J gene lost 6 bases, with 16 bases spanning the gap. CDR3 size: 16 residues. The germline CDR1 and CDR2 sequences are LGHNA and YNFKEQ.

The chain employs TRBV5-1 and TRBJ2-7; TRBD2 aligns across 11 bases. The CDR3 consists of 19 residues. V lost 0 bases and J lost 2; bases outside the gene matches: 13. Germline V gives CDR1 SGHRS, CDR2 YFSETQ. The CDR3 region has the DNA TGCGCCAGCAGCTTGGCCCCAACTAGCGGGAGAGGGGGGGCCTACGAGCAGTACTTC. Translated: CASSLAPTSGRGGAYEQYF.

V is TRBV11-3 and J is TRBJ2-7; D possibly corresponds to TRBD1 (8 bases). CDR3 length: 14 residues. The germline V gene has CDR1 SGHNT and CDR2 YENEEA. With 6 bases removed from V and 5 bases from J, the gap between germline ends came to 17 bases. In nucleotides, the CDR3 is TGTGCCAGCAGATTTGGACAGGGAGGGGACGAGCAGTACTTC. Translated: CASRFGQGGDEQYF. The full variable domain, completed using reference TRBV11-3 and TRBJ2-7, is EAGVVQSPRYKIIEKKQPVAFWCNPISGHNTLYWYLQNLGQGPELLIRYENEEAVDDSQLPKDRFSAERLKGVDSTLKIQPAELGDSAVYLCASRFGQGGDEQYFGPGTRLTVT.

The rearrangement links TRBV6-5 to TRBJ2-1; 7 bases match TRBD2. Germline assignment: CDR1 MNHEY and CDR2 SVGAGI. The CDR3 runs 12 residues. The V and J ends lost 3 bases and 10 bases, in that order; junction bases with no gene match: 3. CDR3 loop: CASSYAGEEQFF. DNA of the CDR3: TGTGCCAGCAGTTATGCGGGGGAGGAGCAGTTCTTC.

This clone came up many times. A read error may be the cause here, since a much bigger clone is one base away. This CDR3 is also generated by other DNA sequences in the sample. The CDR3 DNA follows: TGTGCCAGCAGCTTCGGACAGGGGGACACAGATACGCAGTATTTT. Amino acids: CASSFGQGDTDTQYF. V is TRBV7-3 and J is TRBJ2-3; 10 bases match TRBD1. The V gene's germline CDR1 is SGHTA and CDR2 FQGTGA. The CDR3 length is 15 residues. Germline trimming cut 3 bases from V and 2 bases from J; bases unmatched to any gene: 2.

The chain is built from TRBV29-1 and TRBJ1-5, with D unclear. CDR1 is SQVTM and CDR2 is ANQGSEA in the germline V gene. V lost 4 bases and J lost 7, with 20 bases in between. The CDR3 has 15 residues. CDR3 region: CSVASGVGLGQPQHF. The DNA of the CDR3 is TGCAGCGTTGCATCGGGAGTAGGGCTAGGGCAGCCCCAGCATTTT.

The rearrangement joins TRBV4-3 to TRBJ2-7, with a possible D match to TRBD1 (5 bases). Germline V gene data show CDR1 as LGHNA and CDR2 as YSLEER. V was clipped by 0 bases and J by 4 bases, with 10 bases between them. The CDR3 spans 14 residues. CDR3 DNA: TGCGCCAGCAGCCAAGAAGGGGTCGGGTACGAGCAGTACTTC. Translated, it gives CASSQEGVGYEQYF.

This chain connects TRBV6-5 to TRBJ2-2; 7 nucleotides agree with TRBD1. This CDR3 has 13 residues. Looked up from germline, CDR1 is MNHEY and CDR2 is SVGAGI. The CDR3 reads CASTGTATGELFF. Written as DNA, the CDR3 is TGTGCTTCGACCGGGACAGCCACCGGGGAGCTGTTTTTT.

The rearrangement links TRBV11-1 to TRBJ2-1; maybe TRBD2 (7 bases). CDR3 length equals 14 residues. Germline V gene data show CDR1 as SGHAT and CDR2 as FQDESV (reference sequence). V was shortened by 3 bases and J by 9 bases, with 15 bases between the two germline ends. The CDR3 DNA sequence: TGTGCCAGCAGCTTCGGACAGCCGGGAGGTGAGCAGTTCTTC. It translates to CASSFGQPGGEQFF.